The clone carrying this TCR beta chain was seen repeatedly, ten times or more. Its antigen remains unknown. The data were taken from a study of T cells in Graves' hyperthyroidism and ophthalmopathy. Study-wide results and caveats: Model output signaled ophthalmopathy a median about seven months ahead of onset.

The V gene end was trimmed by 5 bases and the J gene end by 2 bases; junction bases not matched to a gene: 7. This CDR3 has 16 amino acids. CDR1 and CDR2 (germline): SGHTA, FQGNSA. The TCR beta CDR3 regions underwent amplification using RNA transcripts as the source. The HTBI primer set was used in a first-round RT-PCR of the TCR CDR3. Each CDR3 protein is one row after TCRdb ran MiXCR on the multiplex PCR reads. The sample records a few hundred thousand distinct CDR3 sequences, more than 15% being singletons. The TCR sequence derives from a woman aged 60-70 years with Graves' ophthalmopathy. Sequenced: blood. V and J are TRBV7-2 and TRBJ2-1; 9 nucleotides match TRBD2. Written as DNA, the CDR3 is TGTGCCAGCAGCATTGCGGGGGGGGCACCCTACAATGAGCAGTTCTTC. This translates into CASSIAGGAPYNEQFF.